The 5 T cell receptor beta chains given below trace back to one sample, sequenced in a study of CD4 T cells in relation to SARS-CoV-2 and coronaviruses. Clones were read by immunoSEQ multiplex PCR, and TCRdb kept only the in-frame ones, dropping some. The table shows about 37,000 clones, with 80% to 90% occurring only once. Sequencing was done on a sample of memory CD4+ T cells from PBMCs. These receptors were obtained from an adult with COVID-19.

The chain recombines TRBV5-1 with TRBJ2-7; D remains unclear. The CDR3 runs 15 residues. The V end lost 0 bases, the J end lost 5 bases, and 15 bases lay between the germline ends. The germline CDR1 and CDR2 sequences are SGHRS and YFSETQ. For the CDR3, the DNA is TGCGCCAGCAGCTTGGTGCCTACCCAAAAGGACGAGCAGTACTTC. It yields the protein CASSLVPTQKDEQYF.

This clone was observed a handful of times. This chain connects TRBV19 to TRBJ2-3; D is possibly TRBD1 (6 bases). V was trimmed by 8 bases and J by 0 bases, leaving 18 bases between them. Germline V gene sequence: CDR1 LNHDA, CDR2 SQIVND (reference sequence). CDR3 size: 16 residues. The DNA of the CDR3 is TGTGCCAGTCTGGGGACGGGACACCCTAGCACAGATACGCAGTATTTT. Amino acids: CASLGTGHPSTDTQYF.

The rearrangement joins TRBV11-3 to TRBJ2-1; D is unresolved. Germline CDR1 and CDR2: SGHNT and YENEEA. Trimming cost V 4 bases and J 4 bases, with 11 bases left between them. CDR3 length: 14 residues. This CDR3 is CASSSTEPYNEQFF. CDR3 coding DNA: TGTGCCAGCAGCTCGACTGAACCTTACAATGAGCAGTTCTTC.

This chain uses TRBV27 with TRBJ2-5, with 8 bases that match TRBD2. The CDR3 runs 15 residues. Trimming removed 8 bases from V and 9 bases from J; junction bases left unmatched: 17. Germline CDR1 MNHEY, CDR2 SMNVEV (reference sequence). This CDR3 is CASGKAGDYSPAQYF. The CDR3 DNA is TGTGCCAGCGGTAAAGCGGGAGACTACTCCCCGGCCCAGTACTTC.

The chain combines TRBV7-7 with TRBJ2-1; D is ambiguous. Germline loops: CDR1 SSHAT, CDR2 FNYEAQ (reference sequence). Trimming took off 1 base at V and 5 bases at J, with 6 bases between the two ends. The CDR3 is 13 amino acids. The DNA of the CDR3 is TGTGCCAGCAGCTTAGGGTTTAACAATGAGCAGTTCTTC. Its protein product is CASSLGFNNEQFF. Supplemented by reference TRBV7-7 and TRBJ2-1, the full variable domain reads GAGVSQSPRYKVTKRGQDVTLRCDPISSHATLYWYQQALGQGPEFLTYFNYEAQPDKSGLPSDRFSAERPEGSISTLTIQRTEQRDSAMYRCASSLGFNNEQFFGPGTRLTVL.